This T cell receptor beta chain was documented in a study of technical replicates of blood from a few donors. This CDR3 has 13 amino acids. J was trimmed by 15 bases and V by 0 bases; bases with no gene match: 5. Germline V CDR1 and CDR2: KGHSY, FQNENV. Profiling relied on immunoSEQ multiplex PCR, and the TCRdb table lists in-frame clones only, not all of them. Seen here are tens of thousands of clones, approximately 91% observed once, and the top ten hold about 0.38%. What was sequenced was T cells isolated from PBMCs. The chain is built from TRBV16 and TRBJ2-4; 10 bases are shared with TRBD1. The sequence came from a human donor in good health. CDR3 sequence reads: CASSQSPGQGLYF. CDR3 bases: TGTGCCAGCAGCCAATCGCCGGGACAGGGGCTGTACTTC.